The 22 T cell receptor beta chains given below trace back to one sample, sequenced in a study of T cell changes during pregnancy in multiple sclerosis. TCRdb keeps only in-frame clones here, not all; method: immunoSEQ multiplex PCR. The sample carries approximately 70,000 clones, more than 90% recorded once. Sequenced material: peripheral blood, taken in the first trimester of pregnancy. All receptors come from a female donor with multiple sclerosis, enrolled in a pregnancy study.

This clone has only one observation. The chain joins TRBV19 to TRBJ2-6; TRBD1 matches 9 bases. Trimming took 5 bases from V and 0 from J; bases not matched to a gene: 11. Per germline, CDR1 LNHDA and CDR2 SQIVND (reference sequence). The CDR3 sequence is 19 residues long. The CDR3 is CASSPRGTGISSGANVLTF. The CDR3 DNA is TGTGCCAGTAGTCCCCGCGGGACAGGGATCTCCTCTGGGGCCAACGTCCTGACTTTC.

The chain uses TRBV7-2 and TRBJ1-5; 7 bases map to TRBD1. There are 12 residues in the CDR3. The V gene's germline CDR1 is SGHTA and CDR2 FQGNSA. The trim removed 5 bases at V and 9 bases at J, leaving 4 bases unmatched. CDR3 sequence: CASSVQGGPQHF. In nucleotides, the CDR3 is TGTGCCAGCAGCGTTCAGGGGGGGCCCCAGCATTTT.

The rearrangement uses TRBV5-4 and TRBJ1-2; 7 nucleotides match TRBD1. This CDR3 contains 14 residues. CDR1 SGHNT and CDR2 YYREEE come from the germline V gene (reference sequence). J was trimmed by 2 bases and V by 4 bases; bases with no gene match: 5. The chain's CDR3 is CASSPGTDNYGYTF. CDR3 DNA: TGTGCCAGCAGCCCCGGGACAGACAACTATGGCTACACCTTC.

The V and J genes are TRBV9 and TRBJ2-2, with 7 bases lining up with TRBD2. The CDR3 loop spans 16 amino acids. The junction had 3 bases not matched to a gene; V was cut back by 1 base and J by 0 bases. Germline loops: CDR1 SGDLS, CDR2 YYNGEE. The CDR3 region has the DNA TGTGCCAGCAGCGTACGGCTAGCGGCGAACACCGGGGAGCTGTTTTTT. It specifies CASSVRLAANTGELFF.

This clone was counted a single time. The V call is TRBV9, the J call TRBJ2-2; 9 positions agree with TRBD2. With V trimmed by 2 bases and J by 7 bases, 21 bases remained unmatched. Germline values: CDR1 SGDLS, CDR2 YYNGEE. CDR3 size: 20 residues. This CDR3 reads CASSVVSLPSGIGRGGELFF. As DNA, the CDR3 is TGTGCCAGCAGCGTCGTTTCCCTCCCTAGCGGGATAGGAAGAGGCGGGGAGCTGTTTTTT. Filled out from reference TRBV9 and TRBJ2-2, the complete variable domain reads DSGVTQTPKHLITATGQRVTLRCSPRSGDLSVYWYQQSLDQGLQFLIQYYNGEERAKGNILERFSAQQFPDLHSELNLSSLELGDSALYFCASSVVSLPSGIGRGGELFFGEGSRLTVL.

This clone was recorded once. The rearrangement uses TRBV19 and TRBJ2-7, with 7 nucleotides matching TRBD1. The V gene end was trimmed by 6 bases and the J gene end by 0 bases; junction bases not matched to a gene: 8. Germline values: CDR1 LNHDA, CDR2 SQIVND (reference sequence). The CDR3 runs 15 residues. The CDR3 bases are TGTGCCAGTAGCCGGGACAGCGCTAGCTCCTACGAGCAGTACTTC. This gives the protein CASSRDSASSYEQYF.

CDR3 coding DNA: TGTGCCAGTAGAACAGGGGATAGCGTGGATGAAAAACTGTTTTTT. Translating it yields CASRTGDSVDEKLFF. This rearrangement joins TRBV19 to TRBJ1-4; TRBD1 matches at 7 bases. CDR3 length equals 15 residues. Trimming took 6 bases from V and 6 from J; bases not matched to a gene: 10. Germline V CDR1 and CDR2: LNHDA, SQIVND (reference sequence).

The V call is TRBV7-9, the J call TRBJ2-5; weak D call: TRBD2 (5 bases). This CDR3 spans 14 amino acids. The germline gives CDR1 SEHNR, CDR2 FQNEAQ (reference sequence). Trimming left V 4 bases short and J 4 bases short, with 13 bases between. CDR3 coding DNA: TGTGCCAGCAGCTATCTCGAGGGAGCAGAGACCCAGTACTTC. It encodes CASSYLEGAETQYF.

V is TRBV7-9 and J is TRBJ2-2, with D possibly being TRBD2 (5 bases). Trimming stripped 2 bases from V and 1 base from J, with 11 bases between. The CDR3 extends over 16 amino acids. CDR1 SEHNR and CDR2 FQNEAQ come from the germline V gene (reference sequence). The CDR3 sequence is CASSLRSGLNTGELFF. DNA of the CDR3: TGTGCCAGCAGCTTACGGAGCGGATTGAACACCGGGGAGCTGTTTTTT. Full variable domain (missing parts from reference TRBV7-9 and TRBJ2-2): DTGVSQNPRHKITKRGQNVTFRCDPISEHNRLYWYRQTLGQGPEFLTYFQNEAQLEKSRLLSDRFSAERPKGSFSTLEIQRTEQGDSAMYLCASSLRSGLNTGELFFGEGSRLTVL.

The V call is TRBV29-1, the J call TRBJ2-3; TRBD1 matches at 10 bases. This CDR3 has 16 amino acids. The J segment lost 2 bases and the V segment lost 7 bases, leaving 12 bases of the junction unmatched. From germline, CDR1 is SQVTM and CDR2 ANQGSEA. The CDR3 DNA reads TGCAGCGCCGGGATTACCGGGACAGGGGTCACAGATACGCAGTATTTT. It specifies CSAGITGTGVTDTQYF.

The chain joins TRBV6-1 to TRBJ1-3; D call uncertain. The CDR3 has 16 residues. From germline, CDR1 is MNHNS and CDR2 SASEGT. The germline V and J ends were trimmed by 2 bases and 4 bases, with 15 bases remaining between them. Written as DNA, the CDR3 is TGTGCCAGCAGTGAACCATTTGTGGGGAGCGGAAACACCATATATTTT. It yields the protein CASSEPFVGSGNTIYF.

The CDR3 DNA sequence: TGTGCCAGCAGCCGTGGGACTAGCGGGAGGGCCTACAATGAGCAGTTCTTC. Protein sequence: CASSRGTSGRAYNEQFF. The genes are TRBV5-4 and TRBJ2-1, with 16 bases identical to TRBD2. The CDR3 covers 17 residues. CDR1 is SGHNT, CDR2 YYREEE, per germline (reference sequence). Trimming cost V 4 bases and J 2 bases; bases outside gene matches: 3.

This sequence joins TRBV18 and TRBJ2-3, with D unclear. The CDR3 runs 12 residues. The germline V gene encodes CDR1 KGHSH and CDR2 LQKENI. The V end was cut by 3 bases, the J end by 3 bases, with 4 bases between. The CDR3 DNA reads as TGTGCCAGCTCACCGGAGACAGATACGCAGTATTTT. Translated: CASSPETDTQYF.

The rearrangement links TRBV5-4 to TRBJ2-5, with 7 bases fitting TRBD2. Germline V gene data show CDR1 as SGHNT and CDR2 as YYREEE (reference sequence). Trimming cost V 2 bases and J 1 base; bases outside gene matches: 5. This CDR3 contains 15 residues. This chain's CDR3 is CASSLDWGGQETQYF. For the CDR3, the DNA is TGTGCCAGCAGCTTAGACTGGGGGGGCCAAGAGACCCAGTACTTC.

V usage is TRBV7-9 and J usage is TRBJ2-1; 13 nucleotides line up with TRBD2. Germline CDR1 reads SEHNR; CDR2 reads FQNEAQ (reference sequence). The CDR3 is 15 residues long. Trimming at V came to 5 bases and at J to 6 bases, leaving 4 bases not matched to a gene. The CDR3 nucleotides read TGTGCCAGCAGCGAGGGACTAGCGGGATTCAATGAGCAGTTCTTC. It specifies CASSEGLAGFNEQFF.

V usage is TRBV27 and J usage is TRBJ1-2; 10 positions match TRBD1. V gave up 0 bases and J gave up 5 bases; unmatched junction bases: 6. CDR1 is MNHEY and CDR2 is SMNVEV in the germline V gene (reference sequence). The CDR3 is made up of 16 amino acids. CDR3 amino acids: CASSLSRTGGGYGYTF. The DNA of the CDR3 is TGTGCCAGCAGTTTATCTAGGACAGGGGGGGGGTATGGCTACACCTTC.

This chain uses TRBV19 with TRBJ1-5, with 9 positions matching TRBD1. Germline CDR1 LNHDA, CDR2 SQIVND (reference sequence). The CDR3 loop spans 15 amino acids. Germline trimming cut 6 bases from V and 6 bases from J; bases unmatched to any gene: 9. Here the CDR3 DNA reads TGTGCCAGTAGCGAGGACAGGGGTTTAACTCAGCCCCAGCATTTT. This gives the protein CASSEDRGLTQPQHF. Filled out from reference TRBV19 and TRBJ1-5, the complete variable domain reads DGGITQSPKYLFRKEGQNVTLSCEQNLNHDAMYWYRQDPGQGLRLIYYSQIVNDFQKGDIAEGYSVSREKKESFPLTVTSAQKNPTAFYLCASSEDRGLTQPQHFGDGTRLSIL.

The chain has TRBV20-1 and TRBJ2-3; no clear D gene. This CDR3 has 10 residues. V dropped 4 bases and J dropped 5 bases, with 4 bases sitting between them. From germline, CDR1 is DFQATT and CDR2 SNEGSKA (reference sequence). Here the CDR3 reads CSANRDTQYF. As DNA, the CDR3 is TGCAGTGCTAATAGAGATACGCAGTATTTT.

This clone has a single count. This rearrangement joins TRBV18 to TRBJ2-7, with D perhaps matching TRBD2 (5 bases). V was shortened by 1 base and J by 4 bases, with 8 bases between the two germline ends. The V gene's germline CDR1 is KGHSH and CDR2 LQKENI. The CDR3 loop spans 13 amino acids. CDR3: CASSPRADYEQYF. CDR3 nucleotides: TGTGCCAGCTCACCACGAGCGGATTACGAGCAGTACTTC. Full variable domain (outside the CDR3, taken from reference TRBV18 and TRBJ2-7): NAGVMQNPRHLVRRRGQEARLRCSPMKGHSHVYWYRQLPEEGLKFMVYLQKENIIDESGMPKERFSAEFPKEGPSILRIQQVVRGDSAAYFCASSPRADYEQYFGPGTRLTVT.

V gene TRBV30 combines with J gene TRBJ2-3; 10 nucleotides align to TRBD1. Germline V gene lookup returns CDR1 GTSNPN and CDR2 SVGIG (reference sequence). J lost 2 bases, V lost 1 base, and 3 bases had no gene match. The CDR3 extends over 15 amino acids. This CDR3 reads CAWSAGQGPTDTQYF. CDR3 coding DNA: TGTGCCTGGAGTGCGGGACAGGGGCCCACAGATACGCAGTATTTT. Filled out from reference TRBV30 and TRBJ2-3, the complete variable domain reads SQTIHQWPATLVQPVGSPLSLECTVEGTSNPNLYWYRQAAGRGLQLLFYSVGIGQISSEVPQNLSASRPQDRQFILSSKKLLLSDSGFYLCAWSAGQGPTDTQYFGPGTRLTVL.

In its sample, this clone was seen once. This chain links TRBV5-1 with TRBJ2-2, with D possibly TRBD1 on 5 matching bases. The CDR3 contains 16 residues. V lost 1 base and J 0 bases, leaving 10 bases between the germline ends. CDR1 is SGHRS and CDR2 is YFSETQ in the germline V gene. Written as DNA, the CDR3 is TGCGCCAGCAGCTTGTCGGACACCCCGAACACCGGGGAGCTGTTTTTT. Its translation: CASSLSDTPNTGELFF.

The genes are TRBV18 and TRBJ1-6, with D perhaps matching TRBD1 (6 bases). The CDR3 is 15 amino acids. V was cut by 2 bases and J by 7 bases, with 12 bases left in between. Germline V gives CDR1 KGHSH, CDR2 LQKENI. CDR3 sequence: CASSPTGLGNSPLHF. CDR3 bases: TGTGCCAGCTCACCAACAGGGTTGGGAAATTCACCCCTCCACTTT.